The clone carrying this TCR beta chain was seen a single time. V gave up 5 bases and J gave up 2 bases; unmatched junction bases: 12. The CDR3 is 18 residues long. Looked up from germline, CDR1 is LNHDA and CDR2 is SQIVND (reference sequence). This specimen comes from a study of blood T cell repertoires in COVID-19. Study in general: Samples taken during acute and convalescent COVID-19 were collected in the United States, Italy and Spain. T cells, B-cell-depleted T cells, or PBMCs provided the cDNA or gDNA that served as material.

The authors' processing: Counts of nucleated cells, estimated from reference gene primer amplification, were obtained. The data were produced by immunoSEQ multiplex PCR, yet TCRdb's version contains in-frame clones alone and is incomplete. V and J calls plus clone size are reproduced from that table; the DNA served to infer D and trimming. The sample yields 50,000 to 80,000 clones, around 84% seen once. The source of this sequence is a man aged 50 or older with active COVID-19. The V and J genes are TRBV19 and TRBJ2-2; 9 bases match TRBD2. The specimen was peripheral blood. Written as DNA, the CDR3 is TGTGCCAGTAGTGCCAAGGGTGGGACTAGCTTTAACACCGGGGAGCTGTTTTTT. Its protein is CASSAKGGTSFNTGELFF.